Presented here are 25 T cell receptor beta chains from one specimen sequenced in a study of cytomegalovirus exposure and HLA in healthy donors. In the PCR, 60 Vbeta and 13 Jbeta primers were used. The method was immunoSEQ multiplex PCR; TCRdb's version includes in-frame clones alone and lacks a portion of them. The sample has about 120,000 clones, about four fifths seen once. The specimen was PBMCs. The receptor set was obtained from a young woman in good health and CMV-seropositive.

The chain couples TRBV30 to TRBJ2-6; the D is unclear. Trimming removed 2 bases at V and 8 bases at J, with 4 bases between. Looked up from germline, CDR1 is GTSNPN and CDR2 is SVGIG (reference sequence). This CDR3 is 11 amino acids long. The CDR3 sequence is CAWSPSNVLTF. CDR3 DNA sequence: TGTGCCTGGAGTCCGTCCAACGTCCTGACTTTC.

The chain links TRBV6-1 to TRBJ2-7; 9 nucleotides line up with TRBD2. The V gene's germline CDR1 is MNHNS and CDR2 SASEGT. This CDR3 spans 13 amino acids. V was clipped by 8 bases and J by 3 bases; unmatched bases: 5. The CDR3 coding sequence is TGTGCCAGCTACGGACTAGCGAGCTACGAGCAGTACTTC. Residues: CASYGLASYEQYF.

The genes are TRBV19 and TRBJ2-1; a weak D match, TRBD2 (6 bases). V lost 5 bases, J lost 8 bases, and 13 bases lay in between. Per the germline V gene, CDR1 is LNHDA and CDR2 is SQIVND (reference sequence). The CDR3 totals 13 residues. CDR3 in amino acids: CASSSGLGDEQFF. The CDR3 DNA is TGTGCCAGTAGTTCGGGACTCGGCGATGAGCAGTTCTTC. The whole variable domain, remainder taken from reference TRBV19 and TRBJ2-1, is DGGITQSPKYLFRKEGQNVTLSCEQNLNHDAMYWYRQDPGQGLRLIYYSQIVNDFQKGDIAEGYSVSREKKESFPLTVTSAQKNPTAFYLCASSSGLGDEQFFGPGTRLTVL.

The gene calls are TRBV5-1 and TRBJ1-2, with 7 nucleotides matching TRBD1. Germline-derived CDR1 and CDR2 are SGHRS and YFSETQ. This CDR3 region has 13 residues. V trimming: 4 bases; J trimming: 7 bases; junction bases outside the gene matches: 7. CDR3 residues: CASSPRQGPGYTF. DNA for the CDR3: TGCGCCAGCAGCCCGAGACAGGGTCCTGGCTACACCTTC.

For this clone: This CDR3 is also generated by other DNA sequences in the sample. The chain joins TRBV6-1 to TRBJ1-1; D may be TRBD1 (5 bases). The CDR3 runs 14 residues. From germline, CDR1 is MNHNS and CDR2 SASEGT. The V and J ends lost 1 base and 2 bases respectively, with 8 bases between them. CDR3 in amino acids: CASSEGGLNTEAFF. DNA for the CDR3: TGTGCCAGCAGTGAAGGGGGACTAAACACTGAAGCTTTCTTT.

Comment on this clone: Distinct nucleotide sequences in the sample also encode this CDR3. The chain recombines TRBV27 with TRBJ2-7, with a tentative D call TRBD2 (5 bases). Germline V gene lookup returns CDR1 MNHEY and CDR2 SMNVEV (reference sequence). Trimming shortened V by 3 bases and J by 5 bases, and 8 bases separated the two germline ends. This CDR3 has 12 residues. The CDR3 reads CASSLTGDEQYF. CDR3 bases: TGTGCCAGCAGTTTGACCGGGGACGAGCAGTACTTC.

The chain uses TRBV14 and TRBJ1-1; 7 bases agree with TRBD1. The CDR3 covers 14 residues. Germline loops: CDR1 SGHDN, CDR2 FVKESK. J lost 4 bases, V lost 4 bases, and 6 bases had no gene match. The CDR3 nucleotides read TGTGCCAGCAGCCTAACAGGGGTGGGCACTGAAGCTTTCTTT. Translated: CASSLTGVGTEAFF.

The chain is built from TRBV5-1 and TRBJ2-4, with TRBD2 matching over 7 bases. The CDR3 loop spans 16 amino acids. CDR1 SGHRS and CDR2 YFSETQ come from the germline V gene. After removal of 1 base from V and 8 bases from J, the junction contained 12 bases not matched to a gene. CDR3 protein: CASSLRREGTRDIQYF. CDR3 sequence (DNA): TGCGCCAGCAGCTTGCGGAGGGAGGGTACCAGGGACATTCAGTACTTC.

The chain employs TRBV6-1 and TRBJ1-6; perhaps TRBD1 as D (6 bases). V lost 5 bases to trimming and J lost 12 bases, with 17 bases between them. The CDR3 runs to 14 residues. The germline gives CDR1 MNHNS, CDR2 SASEGT. The CDR3 DNA sequence: TGTGCCAGCAGTCCCTTGGACAGCGGTAAACCCCTCCACTTT. Its translation is CASSPLDSGKPLHF.

This clone was observed a handful of times. The V gene is TRBV2, the J gene TRBJ2-5; 8 positions match TRBD2. Germline V gene data show CDR1 as SNHLY and CDR2 as FYNNEI. J lost 4 bases, V lost 5 bases, and 12 bases had no gene match. This CDR3 spans 16 amino acids. CDR3 bases: TGTGCCAGCAGTCCGGGGGGGAGGGCCCTCGGAGAGACCCAGTACTTC. This gives the protein CASSPGGRALGETQYF.

The chain employs TRBV6-1 and TRBJ2-7, with D tentatively TRBD1 (5 bases). Germline values: CDR1 MNHNS, CDR2 SASEGT. The CDR3 has 12 residues. V gave up 1 base and J gave up 6 bases, with 7 bases separating them. The CDR3 loop reads CASSEGTFEQYF. CDR3 DNA: TGTGCCAGCAGTGAAGGGACATTCGAGCAGTACTTC.

The chain uses TRBV18 and TRBJ2-3; TRBD1 is a possible D gene (6 bases). V was shortened by 1 base and J by 5 bases, with 13 bases between the two germline ends. The CDR3 has 15 residues. Germline V gene lookup returns CDR1 KGHSH and CDR2 LQKENI. As DNA, the CDR3 is TGTGCCAGCTCACCACTCCACAGGGCAGGAGATACGCAGTATTTT. Amino acid sequence: CASSPLHRAGDTQYF.

This clone has a handful of counts. The chain combines TRBV5-1 with TRBJ1-2, with D tentatively TRBD1 (6 bases). Deletions cut 5 bases from V and 5 bases from J, with 19 bases between. The germline gives CDR1 SGHRS, CDR2 YFSETQ. The CDR3 has 15 residues. In DNA form, the CDR3 reads TGCGCCAGCAGTATCGCGTGGGACATGAATTATGGCTACACCTTC. Translating it yields CASSIAWDMNYGYTF. The full variable domain, its missing parts supplied by reference TRBV5-1 and TRBJ1-2, is KAGVTQTPRYLIKTRGQQVTLSCSPISGHRSVSWYQQTPGQGLQFLFEYFSETQRNKGNFPGRFSGRQFSNSRSEMNVSTLELGDSALYLCASSIAWDMNYGYTFGSGTRLTVV.

The CDR3 DNA sequence: TGTGCCAGCAGCCTCGGGACAGCACGGTCCTACGAGCAGTACTTC. It is translated as CASSLGTARSYEQYF. The chain uses TRBV28 and TRBJ2-7; 7 nucleotides match TRBD1. The J segment lost 1 base and the V segment lost 6 bases, leaving 9 bases of the junction unmatched. Per the germline V gene, CDR1 is MDHEN and CDR2 is SYDVKM. The CDR3 sequence is 15 residues long. Supplemented by reference TRBV28 and TRBJ2-7, the full variable domain reads DVKVTQSSRYLVKRTGEKVFLECVQDMDHENMFWYRQDPGLGLRLIYFSYDVKMKEKGDIPEGYSVSREKKERFSLILESASTNQTSMYLCASSLGTARSYEQYFGPGTRLTVT.

J is TRBJ2-2 and V is TRBV6-5; 9 bases are shared with TRBD1. The CDR3 totals 15 residues. The V gene end was trimmed by 6 bases and the J gene end by 7 bases; junction bases not matched to a gene: 9. CDR1 is MNHEY and CDR2 is SVGAGI in the germline V gene. CDR3 sequence reads: CASSRGQGLSGELFF. CDR3 in DNA: TGTGCCAGCAGCCGGGGACAGGGCCTCAGCGGGGAGCTGTTTTTT.

CDR3 sequence (DNA): TGCGCCAGCAGCCCGAATACACCCTACGAGCAGTACTTC. It codes for CASSPNTPYEQYF. V is TRBV5-1 and J is TRBJ2-7; D gene ambiguous. The ends were cut back, 4 bases at V and 2 bases at J, with 10 bases in the middle. This CDR3 contains 13 residues. Germline V gives CDR1 SGHRS, CDR2 YFSETQ. Full variable domain (outside the CDR3, taken from reference TRBV5-1 and TRBJ2-7): KAGVTQTPRYLIKTRGQQVTLSCSPISGHRSVSWYQQTPGQGLQFLFEYFSETQRNKGNFPGRFSGRQFSNSRSEMNVSTLELGDSALYLCASSPNTPYEQYFGPGTRLTVT.

The chain has TRBV29-1 and TRBJ2-1; TRBD2 matches at 11 bases. CDR1 SQVTM and CDR2 ANQGSEA come from the germline V gene. CDR3 length: 15 residues. The J segment lost 8 bases and the V segment lost 4 bases, leaving 10 bases of the junction unmatched. The CDR3 sequence is CSVVALAGDRYEQFF. The CDR3 nucleotides are TGCAGCGTTGTAGCACTAGCGGGAGACAGATATGAGCAGTTCTTC.

Here the CDR3 DNA reads TGTGCCAGCAGTGAACAGGGCTCTGGAAACACCATATATTTT. Encoded protein: CASSEQGSGNTIYF. This sequence joins TRBV2 and TRBJ1-3; D possibly corresponds to TRBD1 (5 bases). The CDR3 is 14 amino acids. Trimming took off 2 bases at V and 0 bases at J, with 5 bases between the two ends. CDR1 is SNHLY, CDR2 FYNNEI, per germline.

This clone was seen just once. This chain joins TRBV11-3 and TRBJ2-7; TRBD1 is a possible D gene (5 bases). The CDR3 covers 12 residues. Per germline, CDR1 SGHNT and CDR2 YENEEA. Trimming pared 2 bases from V and 5 bases from J, leaving 7 bases between. The chain's CDR3 is CASSLTGHEQYF. The CDR3 nucleotides read TGTGCCAGCAGCTTAACAGGTCACGAGCAGTACTTC. Full variable domain (remainder filled in from reference TRBV11-3 and TRBJ2-7): EAGVVQSPRYKIIEKKQPVAFWCNPISGHNTLYWYLQNLGQGPELLIRYENEEAVDDSQLPKDRFSAERLKGVDSTLKIQPAELGDSAVYLCASSLTGHEQYFGPGTRLTVT.

The chain uses TRBV18 and TRBJ1-2; 12 bases match TRBD1. J gave up 3 bases and V 4 bases, and 6 bases lay outside the gene matches. Germline CDR1 is KGHSH and CDR2 is LQKENI. The CDR3 is 16 residues long. The CDR3 loop reads CASSLTGTGGDYGYTF. The CDR3 DNA reads as TGTGCCAGCTCACTGACCGGGACAGGGGGCGACTATGGCTACACCTTC.

The chain uses TRBV27 and TRBJ2-1, with 7 bases lining up with TRBD1. Germline V lookup: CDR1 MNHEY, CDR2 SMNVEV (reference sequence). The CDR3 is 14 amino acids. The junction had 9 bases not matched to a gene; V was cut back by 6 bases and J by 7 bases. Here the CDR3 reads CASRIQGPENEQFF. The CDR3, as DNA: TGTGCCAGCAGAATACAGGGGCCGGAAAATGAGCAGTTCTTC.

V is TRBV7-9 and J is TRBJ1-1; D uncertain. V gave up 3 bases and J gave up 2 bases, with 10 bases separating them. The CDR3 has 14 amino acids. Germline V gene data show CDR1 as SEHNR and CDR2 as FQNEAQ (reference sequence). For the CDR3, the DNA is TGTGCCAGCAGCTTTGGAGGGAAAAACACTGAAGCTTTCTTT. Translated, it gives CASSFGGKNTEAFF.

The V gene is TRBV14, the J gene TRBJ1-2; D perhaps matches TRBD1 (5 bases). The germline V gene has CDR1 SGHDN and CDR2 FVKESK. The CDR3 length is 15 residues. V lost 0 bases, J lost 3 bases, and 11 bases lay in between. The CDR3 protein is CASSQDPGTYYGYTF. CDR3 nucleotides: TGTGCCAGCAGCCAAGATCCGGGGACTTACTATGGCTACACCTTC.

The V gene is TRBV7-9, the J gene TRBJ2-5, with 8 bases matching TRBD2. From germline, CDR1 is SEHNR and CDR2 FQNEAQ (reference sequence). Trimming removed 5 bases from V and 4 bases from J; junction bases left unmatched: 9. The CDR3 loop spans 15 amino acids. The chain's CDR3 is CASSPMTSATETQYF. In DNA, the CDR3 is TGTGCCAGCAGCCCAATGACTAGCGCTACAGAGACCCAGTACTTC.

A few counts support this clone. The chain links TRBV13 to TRBJ2-2; maybe TRBD2 (5 bases). The CDR3 contains 12 residues. The germline CDR1 and CDR2 sequences are PRHDT and FYEKMQ (reference sequence). V was clipped by 5 bases and J by 5 bases, with 6 bases between them. The CDR3 reads CASSPGTGELFF. DNA of the CDR3: TGTGCCAGCAGCCCGGGAACCGGGGAGCTGTTTTTT.